This T cell receptor (beta chain) emerged from a study of siplizumab effects on memory and regulatory T cells. Study-level findings and limits: The naive T cell population seemed more diverse than memory cells and seemed a major contributor to the alloresponse. Left unconfirmed was the suppressive function of proliferating Tregs from siplizumab cultures. Among alloreactive clones, only a minor fraction mapped to unstimulated subsets. Among sequences traceable to unstimulated CD4+ memory cells, alloreactive ones were significantly reduced by siplizumab.

The data were produced by immunoSEQ multiplex PCR, yet TCRdb's version contains in-frame clones alone and is incomplete. The sample includes approximately 100,000 clones, 75% to 95% of them seen just once. The CDR3 sequence is 15 residues long. CDR1 is SGHAT and CDR2 is FQNNGV in the germline V gene. Trimming took 5 bases from V and 5 from J; bases not matched to a gene: 8. Worth noting for this clone: Its antigen is not known.

The TCR was taken from a human donor in good health. Some clones in this sample may be carry-over from other donors' samples. V usage is TRBV11-2 and J usage is TRBJ2-1; 8 bases line up with TRBD2. Sequenced sample: CD4+ T cells sorted from blood. The CDR3 here is CASSLRLARDNEQFF. The CDR3 DNA sequence: TGTGCCAGCAGCCTAAGACTAGCGAGAGACAATGAGCAGTTCTTC. Drawing the rest from reference TRBV11-2 and TRBJ2-1, the complete variable domain is EAGVAQSPRYKIIEKRQSVAFWCNPISGHATLYWYQQILGQGPKLLIQFQNNGVVDDSQLPKDRFSAERLKGVDSTLKIQPAKLEDSAVYLCASSLRLARDNEQFFGPGTRLTVL.